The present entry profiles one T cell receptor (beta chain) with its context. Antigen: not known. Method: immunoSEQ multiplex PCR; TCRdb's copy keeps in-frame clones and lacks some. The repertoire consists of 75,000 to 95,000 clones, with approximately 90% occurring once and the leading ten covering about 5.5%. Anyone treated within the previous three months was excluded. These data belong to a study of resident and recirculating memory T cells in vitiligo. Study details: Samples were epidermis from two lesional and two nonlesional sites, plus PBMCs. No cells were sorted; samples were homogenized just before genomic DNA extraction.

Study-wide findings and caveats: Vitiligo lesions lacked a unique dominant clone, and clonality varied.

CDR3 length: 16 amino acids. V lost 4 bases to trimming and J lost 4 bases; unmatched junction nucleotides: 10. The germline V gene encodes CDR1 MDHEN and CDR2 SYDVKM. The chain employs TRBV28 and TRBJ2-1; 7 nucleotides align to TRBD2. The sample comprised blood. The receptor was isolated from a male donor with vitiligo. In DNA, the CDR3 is TGTGCCAGCAGTTCCCCCGGGGGAGGGCATTACAATGAGCAGTTCTTC. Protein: CASSSPGGGHYNEQFF.